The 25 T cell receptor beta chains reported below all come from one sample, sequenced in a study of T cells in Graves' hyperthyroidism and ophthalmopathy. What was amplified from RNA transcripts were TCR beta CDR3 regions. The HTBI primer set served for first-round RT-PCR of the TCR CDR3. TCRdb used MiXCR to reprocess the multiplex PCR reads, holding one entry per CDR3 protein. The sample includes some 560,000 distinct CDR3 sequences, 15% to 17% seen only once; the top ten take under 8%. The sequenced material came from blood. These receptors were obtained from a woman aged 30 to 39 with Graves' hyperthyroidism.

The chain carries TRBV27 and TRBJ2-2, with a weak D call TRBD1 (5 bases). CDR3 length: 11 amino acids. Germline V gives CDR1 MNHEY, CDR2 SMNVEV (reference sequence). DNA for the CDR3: TGTGCTGTGGCAGGGCCCGGGGAGCTGTTTTTT. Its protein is CAVAGPGELFF.

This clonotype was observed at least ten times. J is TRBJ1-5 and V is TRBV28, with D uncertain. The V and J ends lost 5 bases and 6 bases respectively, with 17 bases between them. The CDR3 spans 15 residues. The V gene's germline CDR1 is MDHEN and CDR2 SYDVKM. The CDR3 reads CASSPHGPGSQPQHF. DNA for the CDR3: TGTGCCAGCAGTCCCCATGGGCCGGGATCTCAGCCCCAGCATTTT.

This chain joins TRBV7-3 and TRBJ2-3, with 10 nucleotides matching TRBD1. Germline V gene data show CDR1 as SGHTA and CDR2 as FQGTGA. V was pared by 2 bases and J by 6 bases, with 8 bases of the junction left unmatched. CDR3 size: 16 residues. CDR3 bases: TGTGCCAGCAGCTTATCCCCGGGACAGGGGCCGGATACGCAGTATTTT. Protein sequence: CASSLSPGQGPDTQYF.

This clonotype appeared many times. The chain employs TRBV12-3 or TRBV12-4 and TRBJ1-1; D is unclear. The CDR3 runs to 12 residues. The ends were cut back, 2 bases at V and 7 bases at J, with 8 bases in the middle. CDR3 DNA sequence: TGTGCCAGCAGTTTAAACCGGGGTGAAGCTTTCTTT. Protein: CASSLNRGEAFF.

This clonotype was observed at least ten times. This CDR3 is CATSGFRGSSVNEQFF. The CDR3 coding sequence is TGTGCCACCAGTGGGTTCCGCGGGAGTTCGGTTAATGAGCAGTTCTTC. This chain joins TRBV24-1 and TRBJ2-1; 7 positions agree with TRBD2. After removal of 5 bases from V and 7 bases from J, the junction contained 13 bases not matched to a gene. The CDR3 consists of 16 residues. Germline V gene sequence: CDR1 KGHDR, CDR2 SFDVKD.

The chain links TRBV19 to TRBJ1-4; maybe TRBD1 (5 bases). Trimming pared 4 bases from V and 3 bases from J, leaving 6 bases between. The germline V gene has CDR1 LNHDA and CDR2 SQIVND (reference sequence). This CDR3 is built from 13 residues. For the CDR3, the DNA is TGTGCCAGTAGTAGGGGGGCTAATGAAAAACTGTTTTTT. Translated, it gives CASSRGANEKLFF.

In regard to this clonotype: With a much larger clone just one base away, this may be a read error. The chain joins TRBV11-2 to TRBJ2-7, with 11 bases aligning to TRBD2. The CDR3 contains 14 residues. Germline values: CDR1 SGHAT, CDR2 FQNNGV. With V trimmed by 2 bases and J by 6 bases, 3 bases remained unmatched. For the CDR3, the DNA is TGTGCCAGCAGCTTAATGCTAGCGGGAGGCGAGCAGTACTTC. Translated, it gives CASSLMLAGGEQYF.

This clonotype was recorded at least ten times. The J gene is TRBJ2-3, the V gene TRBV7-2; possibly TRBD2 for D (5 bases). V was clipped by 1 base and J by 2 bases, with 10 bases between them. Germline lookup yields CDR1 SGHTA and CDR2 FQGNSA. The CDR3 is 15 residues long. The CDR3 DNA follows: TGTGCCAGCAGCTTAGGGGGAGCGAACACAGATACGCAGTATTTT. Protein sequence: CASSLGGANTDTQYF.

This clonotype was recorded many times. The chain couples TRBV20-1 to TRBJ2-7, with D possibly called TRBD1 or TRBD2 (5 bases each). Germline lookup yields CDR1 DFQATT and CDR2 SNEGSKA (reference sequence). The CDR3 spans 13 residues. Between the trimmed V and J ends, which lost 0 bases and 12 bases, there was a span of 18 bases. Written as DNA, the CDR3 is TGCAGTGCTAGAGATCTGGTGGGGGTAGGTCCGTACTTC. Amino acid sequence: CSARDLVGVGPYF.

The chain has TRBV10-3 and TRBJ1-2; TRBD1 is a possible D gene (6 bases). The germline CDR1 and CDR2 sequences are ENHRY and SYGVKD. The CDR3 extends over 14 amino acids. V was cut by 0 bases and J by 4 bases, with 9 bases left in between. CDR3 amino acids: CAISESGQIYGYTF. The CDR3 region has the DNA TGTGCCATCAGTGAGTCCGGACAGATCTATGGCTACACCTTC.

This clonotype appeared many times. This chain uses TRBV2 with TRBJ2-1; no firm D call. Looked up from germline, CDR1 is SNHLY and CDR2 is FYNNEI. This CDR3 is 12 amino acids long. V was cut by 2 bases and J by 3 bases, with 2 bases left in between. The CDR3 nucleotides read TGTGCCAGCAGTGAACTCTACAATGAGCAGTTCTTC. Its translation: CASSELYNEQFF.

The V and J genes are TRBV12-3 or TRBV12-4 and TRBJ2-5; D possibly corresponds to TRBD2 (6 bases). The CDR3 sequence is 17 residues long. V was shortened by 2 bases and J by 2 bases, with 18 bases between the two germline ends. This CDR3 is CASSLPLSRRDQETQYF. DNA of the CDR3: TGTGCCAGCAGTTTACCCCTTAGCCGGAGGGATCAAGAGACCCAGTACTTC.

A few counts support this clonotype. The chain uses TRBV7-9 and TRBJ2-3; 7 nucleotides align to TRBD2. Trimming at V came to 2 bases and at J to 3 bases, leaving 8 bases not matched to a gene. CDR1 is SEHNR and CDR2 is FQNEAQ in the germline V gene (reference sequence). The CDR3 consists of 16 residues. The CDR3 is CASSLTGGLGTDTQYF. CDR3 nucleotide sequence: TGTGCCAGCAGCTTAACGGGAGGACTAGGGACAGATACGCAGTATTTT.

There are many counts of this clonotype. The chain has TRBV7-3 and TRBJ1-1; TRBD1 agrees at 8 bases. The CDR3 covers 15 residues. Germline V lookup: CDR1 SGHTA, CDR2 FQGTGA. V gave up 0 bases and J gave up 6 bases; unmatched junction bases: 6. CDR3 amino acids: CASSLTRTGSAEAFF. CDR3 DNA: TGTGCCAGCAGCTTAACAAGGACAGGGAGCGCTGAAGCTTTCTTT.

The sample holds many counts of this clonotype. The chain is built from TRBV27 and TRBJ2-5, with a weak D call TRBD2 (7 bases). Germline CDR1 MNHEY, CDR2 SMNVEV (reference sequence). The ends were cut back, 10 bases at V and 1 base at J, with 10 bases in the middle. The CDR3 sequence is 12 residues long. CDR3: CATAGAQETQYF. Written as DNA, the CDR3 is TGTGCCACCGCGGGGGCCCAAGAGACCCAGTACTTC.

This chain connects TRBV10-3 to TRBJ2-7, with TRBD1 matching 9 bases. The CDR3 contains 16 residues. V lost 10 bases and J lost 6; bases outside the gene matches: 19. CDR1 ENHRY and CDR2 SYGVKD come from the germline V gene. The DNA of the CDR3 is TGTGCCACCACACACCATCAGCCGGGACAGGGTGCCGAGCAGTACTTC. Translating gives CATTHHQPGQGAEQYF.

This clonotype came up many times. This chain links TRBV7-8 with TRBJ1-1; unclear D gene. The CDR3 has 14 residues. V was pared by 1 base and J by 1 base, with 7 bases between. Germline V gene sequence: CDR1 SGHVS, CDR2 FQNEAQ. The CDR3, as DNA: TGTGCCAGCAGCTTAGGAGCAGGGAACACTGAAGCTTTCTTT. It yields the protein CASSLGAGNTEAFF.

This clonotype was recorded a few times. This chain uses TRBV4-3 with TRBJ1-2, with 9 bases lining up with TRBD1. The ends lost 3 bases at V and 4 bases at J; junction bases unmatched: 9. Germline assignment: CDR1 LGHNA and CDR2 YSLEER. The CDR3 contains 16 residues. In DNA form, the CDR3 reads TGCGCCAGCAGCCACGGCCGGGACAGGGCCCGCTATGGCTACACCTTC. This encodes CASSHGRDRARYGYTF.

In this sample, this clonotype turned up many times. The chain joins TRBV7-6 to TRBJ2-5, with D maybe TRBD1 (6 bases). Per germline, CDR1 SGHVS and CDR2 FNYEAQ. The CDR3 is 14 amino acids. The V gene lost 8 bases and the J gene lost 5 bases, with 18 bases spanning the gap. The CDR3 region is CASFSGAPPETQYF. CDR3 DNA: TGTGCCAGCTTCTCAGGGGCCCCCCCCGAGACCCAGTACTTC.

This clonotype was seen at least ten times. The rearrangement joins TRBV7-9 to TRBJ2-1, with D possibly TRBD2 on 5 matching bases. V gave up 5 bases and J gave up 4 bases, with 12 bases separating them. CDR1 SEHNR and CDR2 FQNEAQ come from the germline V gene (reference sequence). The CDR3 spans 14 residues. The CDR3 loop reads CASSVSGEYNEQFF. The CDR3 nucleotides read TGTGCCAGCAGCGTAAGCGGTGAATACAATGAGCAGTTCTTC.

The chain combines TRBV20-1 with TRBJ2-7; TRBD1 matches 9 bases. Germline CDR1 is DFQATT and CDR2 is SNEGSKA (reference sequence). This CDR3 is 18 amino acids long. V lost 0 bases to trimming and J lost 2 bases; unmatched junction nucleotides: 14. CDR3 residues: CSARDLPYPGQGTYEQYF. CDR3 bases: TGCAGTGCTAGAGACCTACCCTATCCGGGACAGGGAACCTACGAGCAGTACTTC.

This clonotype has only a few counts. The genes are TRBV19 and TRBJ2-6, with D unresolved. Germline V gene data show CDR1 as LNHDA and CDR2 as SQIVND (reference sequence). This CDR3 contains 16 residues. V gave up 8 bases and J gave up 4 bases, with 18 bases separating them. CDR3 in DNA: TGTGCCAGTTCGACCGATTCGACGGCGGGGGCCAACGTCCTGACTTTC. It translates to CASSTDSTAGANVLTF. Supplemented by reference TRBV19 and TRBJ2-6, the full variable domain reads DGGITQSPKYLFRKEGQNVTLSCEQNLNHDAMYWYRQDPGQGLRLIYYSQIVNDFQKGDIAEGYSVSREKKESFPLTVTSAQKNPTAFYLCASSTDSTAGANVLTFGAGSRLTVL.

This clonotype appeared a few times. This CDR3 is CSVEVRDRSYSGNTIYF. CDR3 nucleotides: TGCAGCGTTGAAGTCCGGGACAGATCTTACTCTGGAAACACCATATATTTT. The genes are TRBV29-1 and TRBJ1-3, with TRBD1 identical over 7 bases. V shed 1 base, J shed 0 bases, and the junction held 9 bases outside the gene matches. The germline CDR1 and CDR2 sequences are SQVTM and ANQGSEA. CDR3 size: 17 residues.

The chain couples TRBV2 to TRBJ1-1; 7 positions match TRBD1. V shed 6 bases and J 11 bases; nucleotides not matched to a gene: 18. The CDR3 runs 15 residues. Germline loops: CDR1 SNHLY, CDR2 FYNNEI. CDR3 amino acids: CASSAPPDRQGYAFF. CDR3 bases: TGTGCCAGCAGCGCACCTCCCGACAGACAGGGCTATGCTTTCTTT. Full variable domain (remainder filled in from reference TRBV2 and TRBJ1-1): EPEVTQTPSHQVTQMGQEVILRCVPISNHLYFYWYRQILGQKVEFLVSFYNNEISEKSEIFDDQFSVERPDGSNFTLKIRSTKLEDSAMYFCASSAPPDRQGYAFFGQGTRLTVV.

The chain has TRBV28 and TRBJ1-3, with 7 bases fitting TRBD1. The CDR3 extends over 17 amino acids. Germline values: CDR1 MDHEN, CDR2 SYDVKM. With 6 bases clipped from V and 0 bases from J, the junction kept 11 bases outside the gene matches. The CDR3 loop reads CASRTLRQGISGNTIYF. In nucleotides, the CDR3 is TGTGCCAGCAGGACCCTGAGACAGGGCATCTCTGGAAACACCATATATTTT.